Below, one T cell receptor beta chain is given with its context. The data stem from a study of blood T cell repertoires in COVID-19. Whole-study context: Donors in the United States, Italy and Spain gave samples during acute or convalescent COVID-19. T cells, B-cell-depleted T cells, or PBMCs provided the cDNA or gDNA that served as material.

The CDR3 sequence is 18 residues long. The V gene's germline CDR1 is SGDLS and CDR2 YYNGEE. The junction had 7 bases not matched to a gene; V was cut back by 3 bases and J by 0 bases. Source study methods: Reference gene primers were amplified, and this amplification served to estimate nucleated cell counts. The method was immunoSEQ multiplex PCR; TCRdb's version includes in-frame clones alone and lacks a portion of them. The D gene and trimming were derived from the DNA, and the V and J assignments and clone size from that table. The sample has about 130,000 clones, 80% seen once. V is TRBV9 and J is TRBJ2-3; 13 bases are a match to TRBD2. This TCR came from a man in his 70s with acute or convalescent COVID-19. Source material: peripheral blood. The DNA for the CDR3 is TGTGCCAGCAGCGCACGGACTAGCGGGGGAGGGAGCACAGATACGCAGTATTTT. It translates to CASSARTSGGGSTDTQYF.